This entry lists 4 T cell receptor beta chains sequenced from one sample in a study of T cell responses to AZD1222 COVID-19 vaccine. The method was immunoSEQ multiplex PCR; TCRdb's version includes in-frame clones alone and lacks a portion of them. The data hold about 99,000 clones, with about nine tenths observed a single time. Sequencing was performed on peripheral blood, taken 28 days after the second AZD1222 dose. The origin of the receptors is an adult who received the AZD1222 COVID-19 vaccine.

This chain joins TRBV30 and TRBJ1-4; D call uncertain. Trimming removed 2 bases from V and 8 bases from J, with 15 bases in between. Germline loops: CDR1 GTSNPN, CDR2 SVGIG (reference sequence). The CDR3 contains 14 residues. CDR3: CAWSYYRTSEKLFF. In nucleotides, the CDR3 is TGTGCCTGGAGTTACTACCGAACATCGGAAAAACTGTTTTTT.

The chain joins TRBV9 to TRBJ2-7; D remains unclear. The CDR3 is 14 amino acids. The ends were cut back, 3 bases at V and 5 bases at J, with 15 bases in the middle. Germline loops: CDR1 SGDLS, CDR2 YYNGEE. The CDR3 protein is CASSEPLLFHEQYF. Written as DNA, the CDR3 is TGTGCCAGCAGCGAGCCCCTCCTATTCCACGAGCAGTACTTC.

This clone came up once. This chain connects TRBV4-2 to TRBJ2-3; D unresolved. The CDR3 has 15 amino acids. The V gene lost 4 bases and the J gene lost 1 base, with 12 bases spanning the gap. In germline, CDR1 is LGHNA, CDR2 YNFKEQ. The CDR3 coding sequence is TGTGCCAGCAGCCTTTCCGTCCAGGGCACAGATACGCAGTATTTT. It codes for CASSLSVQGTDTQYF.

The chain is built from TRBV2 and TRBJ1-1, with 10 bases lining up with TRBD1. CDR3 size: 14 residues. Germline V CDR1 and CDR2: SNHLY, FYNNEI. After removal of 3 bases from V and 5 bases from J, the junction contained 3 bases not matched to a gene. The CDR3 nucleotides are TGTGCCAGCAGTGAGTGGACAGGGGGGACTGAAGCTTTCTTT. Residues: CASSEWTGGTEAFF. Full variable domain (remainder filled in from reference TRBV2 and TRBJ1-1): EPEVTQTPSHQVTQMGQEVILRCVPISNHLYFYWYRQILGQKVEFLVSFYNNEISEKSEIFDDQFSVERPDGSNFTLKIRSTKLEDSAMYFCASSEWTGGTEAFFGQGTRLTVV.